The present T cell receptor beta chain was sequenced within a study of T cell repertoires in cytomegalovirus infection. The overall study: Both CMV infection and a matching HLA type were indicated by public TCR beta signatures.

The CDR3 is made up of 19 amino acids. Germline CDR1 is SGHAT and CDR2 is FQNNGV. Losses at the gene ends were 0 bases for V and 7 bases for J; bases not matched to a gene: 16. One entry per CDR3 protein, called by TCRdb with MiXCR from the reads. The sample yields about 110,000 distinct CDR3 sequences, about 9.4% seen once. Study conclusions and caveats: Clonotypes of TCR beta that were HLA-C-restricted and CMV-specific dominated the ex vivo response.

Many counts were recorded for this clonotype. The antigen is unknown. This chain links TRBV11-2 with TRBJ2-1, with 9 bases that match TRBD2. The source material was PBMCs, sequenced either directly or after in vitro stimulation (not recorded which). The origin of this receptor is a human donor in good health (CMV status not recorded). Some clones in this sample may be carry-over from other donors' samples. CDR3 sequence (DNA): TGTGCCAGCAGCTTAGAGATGGTTGCTAGCGGGACGGATAAGAATGAGCAGTTCTTC. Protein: CASSLEMVASGTDKNEQFF.